The clone carrying this T cell receptor beta chain was observed at least ten times. Its cognate antigen is unknown. The data were obtained in a study of early T cells in non-severe SARS-CoV-2 infection. Study context: Chains stayed unpaired after sequencing of bulk RNA from unsorted whole blood. Study-level results: Reliance on VDJdb matching favored anti-spike CD8 responses; private and CD4 specificities were missed.

In the library, individual cDNA molecules carried attached unique molecular identifiers. TCRdb fed the 5' RACE reads into MiXCR, producing one record per CDR3 protein. Here the sample spans about 64,000 distinct CDR3 sequences, 13% being singletons. Per the germline V gene, CDR1 is SGHAT and CDR2 is FQNNGV. The CDR3 consists of 15 residues. The V segment lost 7 bases and the J segment 8 bases; nucleotides outside the gene matches: 8. J is TRBJ2-1 and V is TRBV11-2; 13 bases match TRBD2. The TCR originated in an adult who was a healthcare worker with PCR-confirmed SARS-CoV-2 infection or an uninfected control (not recorded which). Material: whole blood. The CDR3 spells CASTSGLAGSYEQFF. The CDR3, as DNA: TGTGCCAGCACCTCGGGACTAGCGGGGTCGTATGAGCAGTTCTTC.